The entry below gives a single TCR beta chain sequence along with its context. Clones were read by immunoSEQ multiplex PCR, and TCRdb kept only the in-frame ones, dropping some. In the table there are tens of thousands of clones, approximately 86% of which are singletons. The data originate from a study of control samples from healthy donors and cancer patients. This receptor was identified in a man aged 25-45 years in good health. The sample was blood.

The CDR3 bases are TGTGCCATCTCCTTCCCAAGGGACGGTGAGCAGTTCTTC. It encodes CAISFPRDGEQFF. V gene TRBV2 combines with J gene TRBJ2-1; either TRBD1 or TRBD2 may supply D (5 bases each). The CDR3 has 13 residues. Germline V lookup: CDR1 SNHLY, CDR2 FYNNEI. With 10 bases removed from V and 9 bases from J, the gap between germline ends came to 19 bases.